This TCR beta chain was sequenced during a study of control samples from healthy donors and cancer patients. Profiling relied on immunoSEQ multiplex PCR, and the TCRdb table lists in-frame clones only, not all of them. The sample contains 170,000 or so clones, 80% to 95% of which appear only once. CDR3 length equals 16 residues. Trimming at V came to 1 base and at J to 4 bases, leaving 8 bases not matched to a gene. Germline-derived CDR1 and CDR2 are MNHEY and SVGAGI. The source is a man aged 18 to 30 in good health. The chain combines TRBV6-5 with TRBJ1-1; TRBD1 matches at 8 bases. Material: blood. The CDR3 DNA reads as TGTGCCAGCAGTTACTACCCAGGACAGGGAAGCACTGAAGCTTTCTTT. Encoded protein: CASSYYPGQGSTEAFF.